The 28 T cell receptor beta chains below all came from one sample that was sequenced in a study of blood T cell repertoires in COVID-19. This table comes from immunoSEQ multiplex PCR, and its TCRdb copy is limited to in-frame clones, with some not included. The sample includes 100,000 to 140,000 clones, just over 90% of them seen just once. Sequencing was carried out using peripheral blood. Every receptor here comes from a woman under 40 with acute or convalescent COVID-19.

This clone occurred once. The chain links TRBV6-5 to TRBJ1-2; D gene uncertain. Germline CDR1 reads MNHEY; CDR2 reads SVGAGI. The CDR3 loop spans 15 amino acids. The V gene lost 7 bases and the J gene lost 3 bases, with 18 bases spanning the gap. As DNA, the CDR3 is TGTGCCAGCACCCAGCCGCGAGGGTTGGACTATGGCTACACCTTC. Amino acids: CASTQPRGLDYGYTF.

The gene calls are TRBV7-9 and TRBJ1-2; no firm D call. The germline V and J ends were trimmed by 1 base and 4 bases, with 10 bases remaining between them. The CDR3 loop spans 14 amino acids. Germline V gene lookup returns CDR1 SEHNR and CDR2 FQNEAQ (reference sequence). The CDR3 bases are TGTGCCAGCAGCTTAGGTGCAGCGATCTATGGCTACACCTTC. It yields the protein CASSLGAAIYGYTF.

The chain has TRBV7-6 and TRBJ1-4; 9 positions match TRBD1. The germline V gene has CDR1 SGHVS and CDR2 FNYEAQ. The CDR3 spans 14 residues. Trimming removed 6 bases from V and 6 bases from J; junction bases left unmatched: 5. The CDR3 loop is CASRPGTGYEKLFF. CDR3 nucleotide sequence: TGTGCCAGCAGACCCGGGACAGGGTATGAAAAACTGTTTTTT. Full variable domain (outside the CDR3, taken from reference TRBV7-6 and TRBJ1-4): GAGVSQSPRYKVTKRGQDVALRCDPISGHVSLYWYRQALGQGPEFLTYFNYEAQQDKSGLPNDRFSAERPEGSISTLTIQRTEQRDSAMYRCASRPGTGYEKLFFGSGTQLSVL.

This clone occurred a few times. The chain recombines TRBV9 with TRBJ2-2; 10 bases match TRBD1. Losses at the gene ends were 6 bases for V and 3 bases for J; bases not matched to a gene: 2. Per germline, CDR1 SGDLS and CDR2 YYNGEE. CDR3 length: 14 residues. The CDR3 nucleotides are TGTGCCAGCACTGGGACAGGGGACACCGGGGAGCTGTTTTTT. Protein sequence: CASTGTGDTGELFF.

The chain links TRBV7-2 to TRBJ1-4, with D possibly TRBD1 on 6 matching bases. Germline V gene lookup returns CDR1 SGHTA and CDR2 FQGNSA. V was clipped by 5 bases and J by 7 bases, with 14 bases between them. This CDR3 spans 14 amino acids. The CDR3, as DNA: TGTGCCAGCAGCCAACAGGGCGGGTTTGAAAAACTGTTTTTT. It specifies CASSQQGGFEKLFF.

V gene TRBV27 combines with J gene TRBJ2-1, with D possibly being TRBD2 (5 bases). This CDR3 has 13 residues. CDR1 MNHEY and CDR2 SMNVEV come from the germline V gene (reference sequence). Trimming pared 8 bases from V and 0 bases from J, leaving 8 bases between. The CDR3 here is CASGRGSYNEQFF. The DNA for the CDR3 is TGTGCCAGCGGGAGAGGCTCCTACAATGAGCAGTTCTTC.

This chain links TRBV7-2 with TRBJ2-7, with D perhaps matching TRBD1 (5 bases). The CDR3 is 13 residues long. CDR1 is SGHTA and CDR2 is FQGNSA in the germline V gene. V gave up 5 bases and J gave up 4 bases, with 12 bases separating them. The CDR3 DNA follows: TGTGCCAGCAGCCAGGGATTACTTTACGAGCAGTACTTC. Translating it yields CASSQGLLYEQYF.

The chain combines TRBV4-1 with TRBJ2-7; 8 bases are shared with TRBD2. V dropped 0 bases and J dropped 4; count of bases not matched to a gene: 11. The CDR3 loop spans 17 amino acids. The germline V gene has CDR1 MGHRA and CDR2 YSYEKL. CDR3 sequence: CASSQDPGGAGDYEQYF. The CDR3 coding sequence is TGCGCCAGCAGCCAAGACCCCGGCGGAGCGGGAGATTACGAGCAGTACTTC.

This clone was counted once. V usage is TRBV25-1 and J usage is TRBJ2-7, with D tentatively TRBD2 (5 bases). Germline CDR1 is MGHDK and CDR2 is SYGVNS. The CDR3 is 13 amino acids. V gave up 0 bases and J gave up 6 bases, with 9 bases separating them. This chain's CDR3 is CASSEYQTTEQYF. For the CDR3, the DNA is TGTGCCAGCAGTGAATATCAGACTACCGAGCAGTACTTC.

The J gene is TRBJ2-1, the V gene TRBV5-8; 11 nucleotides align to TRBD2. With V trimmed by 2 bases and J by 2 bases, 6 bases remained unmatched. CDR3 length equals 17 residues. The germline CDR1 and CDR2 sequences are SGHTS and YDEGEE. Here the CDR3 reads CASSLSSGRLTYNEQFF. In nucleotides, the CDR3 is TGTGCCAGCAGCTTATCTAGCGGGAGGCTAACCTACAATGAGCAGTTCTTC.

The V and J genes are TRBV19 and TRBJ1-5, with D tentatively TRBD1 (5 bases). Trimming stripped 2 bases from V and 5 bases from J, with 10 bases between. The length of the CDR3 is 14 residues. CDR1 is LNHDA and CDR2 is SQIVND in the germline V gene (reference sequence). As DNA, the CDR3 is TGTGCCAGTAGTATACAGGGCGTCGATCAGCCCCAGCATTTT. Amino acid sequence: CASSIQGVDQPQHF.

This rearrangement joins TRBV19 to TRBJ2-7; 7 nucleotides line up with TRBD1. The CDR3 consists of 15 residues. CDR1 is LNHDA and CDR2 is SQIVND in the germline V gene (reference sequence). J lost 5 bases, V lost 4 bases, and 11 bases had no gene match. This CDR3 is CASSRPTTGVHEQYF. In DNA, the CDR3 is TGTGCCAGTAGTAGGCCGACTACAGGGGTCCACGAGCAGTACTTC.

The V gene is TRBV2, the J gene TRBJ2-7; 8 positions match TRBD1. The CDR3 consists of 11 residues. Germline CDR1 and CDR2: SNHLY and FYNNEI. Germline trimming cut 9 bases from V and 5 bases from J; bases unmatched to any gene: 3. The CDR3 DNA follows: TGTGCCAGACAGGGGGTCCACGAGCAGTACTTC. It translates to CARQGVHEQYF.

This clone was detected only once. The chain uses TRBV3-1 (or the pseudogene TRBV3-2) and TRBJ2-4; 8 bases line up with TRBD2. The germline V gene encodes CDR1 LGHDT and CDR2 YNNKEL (reference sequence). J gave up 0 bases and V 2 bases, and 6 bases lay outside the gene matches. CDR3 length: 17 amino acids. The DNA of the CDR3 is TGTGCCAGCAGCCAAACCAGCGGGGGCCTAGCCAAAAACATTCAGTACTTC. The encoded protein is CASSQTSGGLAKNIQYF.

The chain uses TRBV28 and TRBJ2-1, with D perhaps TRBD2 (5 bases). Germline CDR1 reads MDHEN; CDR2 reads SYDVKM. This CDR3 region has 15 residues. V was shortened by 8 bases and J by 4 bases, with 18 bases between the two germline ends. The CDR3 loop is CASAMSARGYNEQFF. The CDR3 DNA follows: TGTGCCAGCGCCATGTCAGCCAGAGGGTACAATGAGCAGTTCTTC. Using reference TRBV28 and TRBJ2-1 for the parts outside the CDR3, the full variable domain is DVKVTQSSRYLVKRTGEKVFLECVQDMDHENMFWYRQDPGLGLRLIYFSYDVKMKEKGDIPEGYSVSREKKERFSLILESASTNQTSMYLCASAMSARGYNEQFFGPGTRLTVL.

In this sample, this clone turned up once. The J gene is TRBJ1-5, the V gene TRBV6-6; D possibly corresponds to TRBD1 (5 bases). V lost 2 bases to trimming and J lost 5 bases, with 13 bases between them. The germline V gene has CDR1 MNHNY and CDR2 SVGAGI (reference sequence). The CDR3 length is 15 residues. In DNA, the CDR3 is TGTGCCAGCAGTTACGTCAGGGTGGCGGATCAGCCCCAGCATTTT. Encoded protein: CASSYVRVADQPQHF.

The chain employs TRBV14 and TRBJ2-2; the match to TRBD1 covers 8 bases. Germline CDR1 SGHDN, CDR2 FVKESK. V shed 1 base and J 8 bases; nucleotides not matched to a gene: 6. This CDR3 is 15 amino acids long. The CDR3 sequence: CASSQVAGGSGELFF. The DNA for the CDR3 is TGTGCCAGCAGCCAAGTAGCAGGGGGCTCTGGGGAGCTGTTTTTT.

In this sample, this clone turned up once. The chain is built from TRBV5-1 and TRBJ1-2; TRBD1 matches 10 bases. The germline CDR1 and CDR2 sequences are SGHRS and YFSETQ. With V trimmed by 0 bases and J by 6 bases, 5 bases remained unmatched. The CDR3 runs to 15 residues. CDR3 DNA sequence: TGCGCCAGCAGCTTGGGACCCGGGACAGGGGATGGCTACACCTTC. This gives the protein CASSLGPGTGDGYTF.

This clone was counted a single time. This chain joins TRBV12-3 or TRBV12-4 and TRBJ2-2; possibly TRBD2 for D (5 bases). With 6 bases removed from V and 8 bases from J, the gap between germline ends came to 13 bases. The CDR3 is made up of 13 amino acids. The CDR3 DNA sequence: TGTGCCAGCAGCCGCACGGGATCAGGGGAGCTGTTTTTT. Its protein product is CASSRTGSGELFF.

The chain employs TRBV7-9 and TRBJ1-2; D is unclear. This CDR3 comprises 14 residues. V was trimmed by 4 bases and J by 4 bases, leaving 13 bases between them. Germline assignment: CDR1 SEHNR and CDR2 FQNEAQ (reference sequence). The CDR3 bases are TGTGCCAGCAGCTCCGACACAGTGAGCTATGGCTACACCTTC. This translates into CASSSDTVSYGYTF.

The gene calls are TRBV12-3 or TRBV12-4 and TRBJ2-5, with TRBD1 matching over 8 bases. J gave up 4 bases and V 6 bases, and 4 bases lay outside the gene matches. CDR3 size: 13 residues. CDR3: CASSRDRRETQYF. CDR3 in DNA: TGTGCCAGCAGCCGGGACAGGCGAGAGACCCAGTACTTC.

The chain recombines TRBV15 with TRBJ1-2, with D perhaps matching TRBD1 (5 bases). The V end was cut by 0 bases, the J end by 6 bases, with 14 bases between. The CDR3 extends over 15 amino acids. The germline V gene encodes CDR1 LNHNV and CDR2 YYDKDF (reference sequence). DNA of the CDR3: TGTGCCACCAGCAGAGAGGGTAGGGGTACCCATGGCTACACCTTC. Its protein is CATSREGRGTHGYTF.

This chain joins TRBV7-9 and TRBJ2-1; the D is unclear. CDR1 is SEHNR and CDR2 is FQNEAQ in the germline V gene (reference sequence). The CDR3 extends over 15 amino acids. V was trimmed by 5 bases and J by 4 bases, leaving 15 bases between them. The CDR3 here is CASSPVLPQYNEQFF. CDR3 in DNA: TGTGCCAGCAGCCCCGTGCTCCCACAATACAATGAGCAGTTCTTC.

V gene TRBV6-5 combines with J gene TRBJ1-4; 8 bases agree with TRBD1. Germline assignment: CDR1 MNHEY and CDR2 SVGAGI. The CDR3 loop spans 13 amino acids. V shed 10 bases, J shed 8 bases, and the junction held 9 bases outside the gene matches. The CDR3 sequence is CATLTGVGEKLFF. The CDR3 coding sequence is TGTGCCACTCTGACAGGGGTAGGGGAAAAACTGTTTTTT.

The V and J genes are TRBV6-6 and TRBJ2-2; D perhaps matches TRBD2 (5 bases). Looked up from germline, CDR1 is MNHNY and CDR2 is SVGAGI (reference sequence). V was cut by 9 bases and J by 13 bases, with 15 bases left in between. The CDR3 spans 11 residues. In nucleotides, the CDR3 is TGTGCCAGTAGGGTCGGAGAGGGGCTGTTTTTT. Translating gives CASRVGEGLFF.

This chain joins TRBV10-1 and TRBJ2-1; D perhaps matches TRBD2 (6 bases). The CDR3 extends over 14 amino acids. V lost 3 bases to trimming and J lost 4 bases, with 10 bases between them. Germline CDR1 WNHNN, CDR2 SYGVQD (reference sequence). This chain's CDR3 is CASSEGGNYNEQFF. The CDR3, as DNA: TGCGCCAGCAGTGAAGGCGGGAATTACAATGAGCAGTTCTTC.

This rearrangement joins TRBV9 to TRBJ2-1; D ambiguous. This CDR3 spans 14 amino acids. The germline V gene encodes CDR1 SGDLS and CDR2 YYNGEE. The ends were cut back, 0 bases at V and 4 bases at J, with 8 bases in the middle. The CDR3 sequence is CASSVEAAYNEQFF. In nucleotides, the CDR3 is TGTGCCAGCAGCGTAGAGGCAGCGTACAATGAGCAGTTCTTC. Full variable domain (missing parts from reference TRBV9 and TRBJ2-1): DSGVTQTPKHLITATGQRVTLRCSPRSGDLSVYWYQQSLDQGLQFLIQYYNGEERAKGNILERFSAQQFPDLHSELNLSSLELGDSALYFCASSVEAAYNEQFFGPGTRLTVL.

The chain couples TRBV28 to TRBJ1-4, with TRBD1 as a possible D gene (5 bases). CDR1 is MDHEN, CDR2 SYDVKM, per germline. This CDR3 is built from 16 residues. V was pared by 3 bases and J by 8 bases, with 19 bases between. CDR3 amino acids: CASSFRPGYQGEKLFF. CDR3 sequence (DNA): TGTGCCAGCAGTTTCCGCCCAGGGTATCAAGGAGAAAAACTGTTTTTT.